This T cell receptor (beta chain) was retrieved from a study of blood T cells in healthy people across ages. Findings and limits, study-wide: Older age coincided with a roughly linear decline in TCR beta diversity per million T cells.

For the second PCR, which ran for roughly 7 to 11 cycles, a sample-barcoded 5' primer and a J-beta primer mix were used. A template-switch adaptor containing 12 random nucleotides labeled each cDNA molecule. TCRdb passed the 5' RACE reads through MiXCR, listing each CDR3 protein once. The table has 650,000 or so distinct CDR3 sequences, more than 45% seen once. The CDR3 is 14 amino acids. The germline gives CDR1 MNHEY, CDR2 SVGAGI. With 6 bases clipped from V and 2 bases from J, the junction kept 6 bases outside the gene matches. Each sample yielded at least 6 million isolated PBMCs. With respect to this clonotype: Its antigen remains unknown.

The chain uses TRBV6-5 and TRBJ1-2; 7 bases agree with TRBD1. The clonotype was recovered from an elderly woman in good health. Sample: blood. The CDR3, as DNA: TGTGCCAGCAGGTCCGGGACAGAGAACTATGGCTACACCTTC. This codes for CASRSGTENYGYTF.